This T cell receptor (beta chain) comes out of a study of T-cell reconstitution after alpha-beta-depleted transplantation in children. On this clonotype itself: Its antigen is as yet unknown.

Germline CDR1 and CDR2: SGHNT and YYREEE (reference sequence). V lost 7 bases and J lost 9, with 14 bases in between. The CDR3 has 12 residues. Unique molecular identifiers tagged the TCRbeta library. One entry per CDR3 protein, called by TCRdb with MiXCR from the PCR reads. The sample has 550,000 to 600,000 distinct CDR3 sequences; about 23% are singletons. Study-wide results and caveats: Surviving thymic progenitors and recipient T cells were the source of high TCRbeta diversity at day 60 in some patients.

V gene TRBV5-4 combines with J gene TRBJ2-1; weak D call: TRBD2 (5 bases). This specimen consisted of PBMCs, mostly from graft donor cells, obtained 360 days after TCRalphabeta/CD19-depleted stem cell transplant. The receptor comes from a boy in the first two years of life who had a stem cell transplant for acute myeloid leukemia, so the T cells may come from the graft donor. The CDR3 here is CASHPGFGEQFF. The CDR3 DNA sequence: TGTGCCAGCCACCCGGGGTTTGGTGAGCAGTTCTTC.